The entry that follows covers one T cell receptor beta chain sequence. Combining a sample-barcoded 5' primer with a J-beta primer mix, a second PCR ran for 7 to 11 cycles. TCRdb reanalysed the 5' RACE reads using MiXCR and keeps one entry per CDR3 protein. The sample lists 380,000 or so distinct CDR3 sequences; over 45% were seen once. The data are from a study of blood T cells in healthy people across ages. Deletions cut 1 base from V and 9 bases from J, with 16 bases between. The CDR3 is 15 amino acids. From germline, CDR1 is SGHTA and CDR2 FQGNSA. Sequencing was done on a sample of blood. The chain links TRBV7-2 to TRBJ1-5; TRBD1 might be the D (5 bases). The TCR was taken from a man between 60 and 75 years old in good health. The CDR3: CASSLGSGTVGPQHF. CDR3 coding DNA: TGTGCCAGCAGCTTAGGTTCGGGGACCGTCGGGCCCCAGCATTTT.